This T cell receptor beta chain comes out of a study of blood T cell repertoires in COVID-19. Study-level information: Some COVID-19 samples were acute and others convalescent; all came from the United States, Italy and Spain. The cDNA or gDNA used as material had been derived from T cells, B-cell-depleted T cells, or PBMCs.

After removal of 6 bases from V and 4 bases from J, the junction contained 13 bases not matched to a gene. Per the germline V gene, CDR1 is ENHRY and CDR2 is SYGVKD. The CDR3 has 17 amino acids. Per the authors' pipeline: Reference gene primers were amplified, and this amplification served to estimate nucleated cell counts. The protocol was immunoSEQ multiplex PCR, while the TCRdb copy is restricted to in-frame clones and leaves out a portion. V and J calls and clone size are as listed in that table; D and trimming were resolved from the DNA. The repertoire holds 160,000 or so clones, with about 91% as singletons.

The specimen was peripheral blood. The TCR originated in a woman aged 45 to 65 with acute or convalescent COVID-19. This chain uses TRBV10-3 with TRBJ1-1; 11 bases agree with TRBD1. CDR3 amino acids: CAISPGQGVGRGTEAFF. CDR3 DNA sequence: TGTGCCATCAGCCCGGGACAGGGGGTCGGCAGGGGCACTGAAGCTTTCTTT.